The sequence of this T cell receptor beta chain was determined in a study of blood T cells in healthy people across ages. This clonotype appeared once. No antigen is known for it. Alongside a J-beta primer mix, a sample-barcoded 5' primer served in a second PCR lasting roughly 7 to 12 cycles. Each cDNA molecule was tagged by a template-switch adaptor that had 12 random nucleotides. TCRdb ran MiXCR on the 5' RACE reads and lists one entry per CDR3 protein. Of about 640,000 distinct CDR3 sequences detected, under 70% appear once; the ten largest clones hold approximately 37%. Every donor gave 7.5 to 10 milliliters of peripheral blood. Regarding the study as a whole: Versus aged donors, long-lived donors had higher diversity and more naive CD4+ cells. Researchers deemed the diversity estimates from one million T cells underestimates.

With 6 bases removed from V and 7 bases from J, the gap between germline ends came to 16 bases. This CDR3 has 14 amino acids. The chain combines TRBV12-3 or TRBV12-4 with TRBJ2-1, with a possible D match to TRBD1 (5 bases). The origin of this receptor is a man aged 55-75 years in good health. The sample comprised blood. The CDR3 here is CASSPQVVANEQFF. The DNA of the CDR3 is TGTGCCAGCAGCCCACAGGTTGTGGCGAATGAGCAGTTCTTC.